These 28 T cell receptor beta chains came from one sample sequenced in a study of cytomegalovirus exposure and HLA in healthy donors. PCR involved 60 Vbeta and 13 Jbeta primers. Method: immunoSEQ multiplex PCR; TCRdb's copy keeps in-frame clones and lacks some. This sample's table reports tens of thousands of clones. Sequenced material: PBMCs. The receptors originated from a male donor in good health and CMV-seronegative.

J is TRBJ2-5 and V is TRBV7-8, with TRBD1 identical over 8 bases. J gave up 4 bases and V 2 bases, and 12 bases lay outside the gene matches. The CDR3 spans 17 residues. CDR1 SGHVS and CDR2 FQNEAQ come from the germline V gene. Here the CDR3 reads CASSLRWRTGQRETQYF. Written as DNA, the CDR3 is TGTGCCAGCAGCTTAAGGTGGCGGACAGGGCAACGAGAGACCCAGTACTTC.

The chain uses TRBV29-1 and TRBJ2-7, with TRBD1 matching over 8 bases. CDR1 SQVTM and CDR2 ANQGSEA come from the germline V gene. Trimming removed 2 bases from V and 2 bases from J; junction bases left unmatched: 5. This CDR3 spans 14 amino acids. The CDR3 DNA sequence: TGCAGCGTTGAACAGTGGACAGGGACCTACGAGCAGTACTTC. It translates to CSVEQWTGTYEQYF.

The chain combines TRBV25-1 with TRBJ1-1; 8 positions agree with TRBD1. There are 13 residues in the CDR3. Germline loops: CDR1 MGHDK, CDR2 SYGVNS. Trimming removed 4 bases from V and 8 bases from J; junction bases left unmatched: 6. DNA of the CDR3: TGTGCCAGCAGTGGGTCAGGGGGCCGGGAAGCTTTCTTT. Protein sequence: CASSGSGGREAFF.

The chain couples TRBV7-9 to TRBJ1-1; D possibly corresponds to TRBD1 (6 bases). CDR1 is SEHNR, CDR2 FQNEAQ, per germline (reference sequence). The V gene lost 1 base and the J gene lost 5 bases, with 11 bases spanning the gap. The CDR3 contains 14 residues. CDR3 loop: CASSLGVRGTEAFF. For the CDR3, the DNA is TGTGCCAGCAGCTTAGGCGTAAGGGGGACTGAAGCTTTCTTT.

The chain joins TRBV28 to TRBJ1-1; weak D call: TRBD1 (5 bases). The CDR3 length is 12 residues. The germline V and J ends were trimmed by 4 bases and 4 bases, with 7 bases remaining between them. The germline V gene encodes CDR1 MDHEN and CDR2 SYDVKM. Here the CDR3 DNA reads TGTGCCAGCAGTTCCAGGGTCACTGAAGCTTTCTTT. It yields the protein CASSSRVTEAFF.

The chain is built from TRBV6-5 and TRBJ2-7, with 9 nucleotides matching TRBD1. The V gene end was trimmed by 5 bases and the J gene end by 5 bases; junction bases not matched to a gene: 10. This CDR3 has 15 amino acids. The germline gives CDR1 MNHEY, CDR2 SVGAGI. The CDR3 is CASSGLSGQGNEQYF. The DNA of the CDR3 is TGTGCCAGCAGTGGACTCAGTGGACAGGGGAACGAGCAGTACTTC.

This chain links TRBV7-9 with TRBJ2-7; 14 bases fit TRBD2. This CDR3 has 16 residues. J lost 4 bases, V lost 5 bases, and 7 bases had no gene match. CDR1 and CDR2 from the germline V gene are SEHNR and FQNEAQ (reference sequence). This CDR3 reads CASSIGTSGSPYEQYF. Written as DNA, the CDR3 is TGTGCCAGCAGCATAGGGACTAGCGGGAGTCCTTACGAGCAGTACTTC.

The chain joins TRBV11-2 to TRBJ1-1; 11 bases match TRBD1. Trimming removed 5 bases from V and 6 bases from J; junction bases left unmatched: 8. CDR3 length: 15 amino acids. Germline V gene data show CDR1 as SGHAT and CDR2 as FQNNGV. CDR3 residues: CASSAGTGGSAEAFF. The CDR3 bases are TGTGCCAGCAGCGCCGGGACAGGGGGTAGCGCTGAAGCTTTCTTT.

The genes are TRBV29-1 and TRBJ1-4, with 9 bases identical to TRBD1. Germline V CDR1 and CDR2: SQVTM, ANQGSEA. J gave up 0 bases and V 6 bases, and 5 bases lay outside the gene matches. CDR3 length: 15 amino acids. The CDR3 sequence is CSVRTGAATNEKLFF. In nucleotides, the CDR3 is TGCAGCGTGAGGACAGGGGCAGCAACTAATGAAAAACTGTTTTTT.

The chain is built from TRBV14 and TRBJ1-2, with TRBD1 identical over 9 bases. Per germline, CDR1 SGHDN and CDR2 FVKESK. CDR3 length: 18 residues. The V segment lost 1 base and the J segment 8 bases; nucleotides outside the gene matches: 17. DNA of the CDR3: TGTGCCAGCAGCCAAGGGTCTAATACTGGGACAGGGTCGGTAGGCTACACCTTC. Encoded protein: CASSQGSNTGTGSVGYTF.

The rearrangement uses TRBV6-5 and TRBJ1-1; D perhaps matches TRBD1 (5 bases). Germline V gives CDR1 MNHEY, CDR2 SVGAGI. The CDR3 consists of 16 residues. The germline V and J ends were trimmed by 4 bases and 4 bases, with 19 bases remaining between them. CDR3 residues: CASSWGGRMGVTEAFF. CDR3 nucleotide sequence: TGTGCCAGCAGTTGGGGGGGTAGGATGGGGGTCACTGAAGCTTTCTTT.

This chain connects TRBV27 to TRBJ2-2; the D gene is possibly TRBD2 (6 bases). This CDR3 is 13 amino acids long. The ends were cut back, 5 bases at V and 6 bases at J, with 10 bases in the middle. Germline lookup yields CDR1 MNHEY and CDR2 SMNVEV (reference sequence). CDR3 coding DNA: TGTGCCAGCAGTCCTACGGGGGCCGGGGAGCTGTTTTTT. This encodes CASSPTGAGELFF.

Worth noting for this clone: The CDR3 carries no conserved terminal phenylalanine or tryptophan, so it likely arises from a read error. The limits of the CDR3 on the DNA are not certain, so only TCRdb's listed CDR3 is given. The J gene is TRBJ1-1, the V gene TRBV5-6. The CDR3 spans 13 residues, counting both ends. Germline CDR1 is SGHDT and CDR2 is YYEEEE. The CDR3 sequence is CASSLAPGGSPVV.

This clone shows up as medium-sized (0.01 to 0.1%) by frequency. The rearrangement uses TRBV6-4 and TRBJ2-1; TRBD2 agrees at 7 bases. Trimming took 5 bases from V and 2 from J; bases not matched to a gene: 6. The V gene's germline CDR1 is MRHNA and CDR2 SNTAGT. The CDR3 covers 15 residues. CDR3 in DNA: TGTGCCAGCAGTCCCGCTGCGGGAGCCTACAATGAGCAGTTCTTC. Protein product: CASSPAAGAYNEQFF.

In terms of frequency, this clone is medium-sized. The same CDR3 arises from other DNA sequences in this sample as well. J is TRBJ2-1 and V is TRBV28, with 13 bases fitting TRBD2. Trimming removed 6 bases from V and 4 bases from J; junction bases left unmatched: 3. Germline V gene data show CDR1 as MDHEN and CDR2 as SYDVKM. The CDR3 runs to 15 residues. The CDR3 DNA sequence: TGTGCCAGCAGACCACTAGCGGGAGGGTACAATGAGCAGTTCTTC. Amino acids: CASRPLAGGYNEQFF.

This sequence joins TRBV30 and TRBJ1-1; unclear D gene. Between the trimmed V and J ends, which lost 2 bases and 1 base, there was a span of 20 bases. The CDR3 extends over 17 amino acids. Germline V gives CDR1 GTSNPN, CDR2 SVGIG (reference sequence). CDR3 region: CAWSLLGLPGKNTEAFF. CDR3 nucleotides: TGTGCCTGGAGTTTGTTGGGTCTGCCAGGCAAGAACACTGAAGCTTTCTTT. Filled out from reference TRBV30 and TRBJ1-1, the complete variable domain reads SQTIHQWPATLVQPVGSPLSLECTVEGTSNPNLYWYRQAAGRGLQLLFYSVGIGQISSEVPQNLSASRPQDRQFILSSKKLLLSDSGFYLCAWSLLGLPGKNTEAFFGQGTRLTVV.

The V and J genes are TRBV5-1 and TRBJ1-3, with a possible D match to TRBD1 (5 bases). V was shortened by 5 bases and J by 10 bases, with 19 bases between the two germline ends. CDR1 and CDR2 from the germline V gene are SGHRS and YFSETQ. The CDR3 has 14 residues. The CDR3 DNA reads as TGCGCCAGCAGGTCGGGGGTAACAGAAGGAACCATATATTTT. Its protein product is CASRSGVTEGTIYF.

V is TRBV7-3 and J is TRBJ2-2; 11 nucleotides align to TRBD1. Germline values: CDR1 SGHTA, CDR2 FQGTGA. Unmatched junction bases numbered 6, after V lost 5 bases and J lost 7 bases. The CDR3 loop spans 15 amino acids. CDR3: CASSPGQGARGELFF. The CDR3 DNA reads TGTGCCAGCAGCCCCGGACAGGGGGCGCGCGGGGAGCTGTTTTTT.

The chain links TRBV15 to TRBJ1-5; 10 positions agree with TRBD1. The trim removed 3 bases at V and 0 bases at J, leaving 5 bases unmatched. This CDR3 is 17 amino acids long. The germline V gene encodes CDR1 LNHNV and CDR2 YYDKDF (reference sequence). The CDR3 spells CATSRDRGWDSNQPQHF. The CDR3 coding sequence is TGTGCCACCAGCAGGGACAGGGGGTGGGATAGCAATCAGCCCCAGCATTTT.

The chain is built from TRBV18 and TRBJ1-5; D is unclear. Germline CDR1 and CDR2: KGHSH and LQKENI. V was pared by 1 base and J by 1 base, with 8 bases between. CDR3 length: 15 amino acids. This chain's CDR3 is CASSPRQTSNQPQHF. The CDR3 DNA is TGTGCCAGCTCACCACGACAAACAAGCAATCAGCCCCAGCATTTT.

This sequence joins TRBV21-1 and TRBJ1-5; whether TRBD1, the table's D call, matches the DNA was not checked. TRBV21-1 is a known pseudogene. This CDR3 comprises 17 residues. The CDR3 sequence is CASSIMGRDNSNQPQHF. The CDR3, as DNA: TGTGCCAGCAGCATAATGGGACGGGACAATAGCAATCAGCCCCAGCATTTT.

The gene calls are TRBV7-2 and TRBJ2-3; maybe TRBD2 (5 bases). The CDR3 is made up of 12 amino acids. The V end was cut by 5 bases, the J end by 11 bases, with 14 bases between. Germline V CDR1 and CDR2: SGHTA, FQGNSA. The CDR3 sequence is CASSDPSRGQYF. CDR3 in DNA: TGTGCCAGCAGCGACCCCTCACGGGGGCAGTATTTT.

J is TRBJ2-5 and V is TRBV15; TRBD1 might be the D (6 bases). The V gene lost 2 bases and the J gene lost 1 base, with 11 bases spanning the gap. The germline V gene encodes CDR1 LNHNV and CDR2 YYDKDF (reference sequence). The CDR3 extends over 15 amino acids. In DNA, the CDR3 is TGTGCCACCAGCAGATTGGGGGCGCCCCAAGAGACCCAGTACTTC. Its protein product is CATSRLGAPQETQYF.

V usage is TRBV4-1 and J usage is TRBJ1-6; 8 bases map to TRBD1. This CDR3 region has 13 residues. The germline V gene encodes CDR1 MGHRA and CDR2 YSYEKL. Trimming removed 3 bases from V and 11 bases from J; junction bases left unmatched: 3. The DNA for the CDR3 is TGCGCCAGCAGCCAGGACAGGGAGACACCCCTCCACTTT. This gives the protein CASSQDRETPLHF.

This chain connects TRBV28 to TRBJ1-2; 8 bases are a match to TRBD1. Germline lookup yields CDR1 MDHEN and CDR2 SYDVKM. Unmatched junction bases numbered 4, after V lost 3 bases and J lost 10 bases. The CDR3 runs 12 residues. The CDR3 sequence: CASSLGTGSYTF. The CDR3 DNA is TGTGCCAGCAGTTTGGGGACAGGCTCCTACACCTTC.

The CDR3 loop is CASSAPRGGGYTF. In nucleotides, the CDR3 is TGTGCCAGCAGCGCTCCTAGGGGCGGCGGCTACACCTTC. J is TRBJ1-2 and V is TRBV9; TRBD1 is a possible D gene (5 bases). Germline lookup yields CDR1 SGDLS and CDR2 YYNGEE. The germline V and J ends were trimmed by 3 bases and 8 bases, with 14 bases remaining between them. The CDR3 covers 13 residues. The whole variable domain, filled in from reference TRBV9 and TRBJ1-2, reads DSGVTQTPKHLITATGQRVTLRCSPRSGDLSVYWYQQSLDQGLQFLIQYYNGEERAKGNILERFSAQQFPDLHSELNLSSLELGDSALYFCASSAPRGGGYTFGSGTRLTVV.

The CDR3 loop reads CASSLVGAGGSGEQYF. The CDR3 DNA follows: TGTGCCAGCAGCTTAGTAGGGGCGGGAGGGTCTGGCGAGCAGTACTTC. The chain carries TRBV7-6 and TRBJ2-7; 9 bases map to TRBD2. Germline V lookup: CDR1 SGHVS, CDR2 FNYEAQ. V gave up 1 base and J gave up 6 bases; unmatched junction bases: 10. This CDR3 region has 16 residues.

This chain uses TRBV19 with TRBJ2-2; 7 bases agree with TRBD2. This CDR3 has 14 amino acids. Germline V gene data show CDR1 as LNHDA and CDR2 as SQIVND (reference sequence). Losses at the gene ends were 11 bases for V and 0 bases for J; bases not matched to a gene: 6. CDR3 loop: CAGRAGTNTGELFF. The CDR3 bases are TGTGCCGGGAGAGCGGGGACGAACACCGGGGAGCTGTTTTTT. Full variable domain (outside the CDR3, taken from reference TRBV19 and TRBJ2-2): DGGITQSPKYLFRKEGQNVTLSCEQNLNHDAMYWYRQDPGQGLRLIYYSQIVNDFQKGDIAEGYSVSREKKESFPLTVTSAQKNPTAFYLCAGRAGTNTGELFFGEGSRLTVL.